This T cell receptor beta chain is from a study of T cell responses to AZD1222 COVID-19 vaccine. Overall study: Second-dose recipients at about 4 or about 12 weeks were treated as one pooled group. Study-wide points: Seropositive status at baseline applied to only six AZD1222 recipients. Clonal diversity was possibly underestimated, and white British individuals and females predominated among donors.

On this clone: Its specificity is unknown.

Using immunoSEQ multiplex PCR, the repertoire was profiled, and TCRdb retains in-frame clones only, with some absent. Among around 120,000 clones listed, around 93% were seen once. V trimming: 5 bases; J trimming: 12 bases; junction bases outside the gene matches: 18. The CDR3 runs to 17 residues. Germline V gene sequence: CDR1 MNHNY, CDR2 SVGAGI (reference sequence). The chain links TRBV6-6 to TRBJ2-1; 11 bases line up with TRBD2. This clonotype originated in an adult in good health. The material was peripheral blood, obtained on day 0 of AZD1222 vaccination. The CDR3 loop is CASSGSTSGRFRVGQFF. The CDR3 DNA sequence: TGTGCCAGCAGTGGATCTACTAGCGGGAGATTTCGAGTGGGGCAGTTCTTC.